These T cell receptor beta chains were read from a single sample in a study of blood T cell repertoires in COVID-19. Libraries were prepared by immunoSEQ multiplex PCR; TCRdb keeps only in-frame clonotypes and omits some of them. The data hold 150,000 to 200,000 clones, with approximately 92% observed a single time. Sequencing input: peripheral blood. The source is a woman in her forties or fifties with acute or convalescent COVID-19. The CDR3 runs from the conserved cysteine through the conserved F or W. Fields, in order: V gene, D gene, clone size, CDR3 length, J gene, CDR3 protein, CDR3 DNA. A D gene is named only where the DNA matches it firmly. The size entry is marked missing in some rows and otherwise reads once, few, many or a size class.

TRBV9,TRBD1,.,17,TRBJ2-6,CASSVDRGSSGANVLTF,TGTGCCAGCAGCGTAGACAGGGGGTCCTCTGGGGCCAACGTCCTGACTTTC
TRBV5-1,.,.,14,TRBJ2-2,CASSLSSDTGELFF,TGCGCCAGCAGCTTGTCCTCAGACACCGGGGAGCTGTTTTTT
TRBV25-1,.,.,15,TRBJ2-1,CASSDRGKGRNEQFF,TGTGCCAGCAGTGACAGGGGAAAGGGTCGCAATGAGCAGTTCTTC
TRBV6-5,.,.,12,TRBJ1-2,CASSYRGNGYTF,TGTGCCAGCAGTTACCGGGGGAATGGCTACACCTTC
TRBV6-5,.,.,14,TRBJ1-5,CASSPWTANQPQHF,TGTGCCAGCAGTCCTTGGACAGCAAATCAGCCCCAGCATTTT
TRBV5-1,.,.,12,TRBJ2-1,CASSPLRNEQFF,TGCGCCAGCAGCCCGCTTCGGAATGAGCAGTTCTTC
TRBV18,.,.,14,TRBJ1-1,CASSPAGRNTEAFF,TGTGCCAGCTCCCCAGCGGGACGGAACACTGAAGCTTTCTTT
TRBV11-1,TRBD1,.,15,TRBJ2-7,CASSPGQGAVDEQYF,TGTGCCAGCAGCCCAGGACAGGGGGCTGTAGACGAGCAGTACTTC
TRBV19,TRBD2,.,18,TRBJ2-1,CASSRVAGVLQSYNEQFF,TGTGCCAGTAGTCGAGTAGCGGGAGTCCTTCAGTCCTACAATGAGCAGTTCTTC
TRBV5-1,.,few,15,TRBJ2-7,CASSLGGTSSYEQYF,TGCGCCAGCAGCTTGGGGGGGACATCCTCCTACGAGCAGTACTTC
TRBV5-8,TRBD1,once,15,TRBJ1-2,CASSLRRDRVNGYTF,TGTGCCAGCAGCTTGCGTCGGGACAGGGTAAATGGCTACACCTTC
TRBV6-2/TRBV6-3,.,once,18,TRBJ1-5,CASSYSKYGRASNQPQHF,TGTGCCAGCAGTTACTCGAAATATGGGAGGGCGAGCAATCAGCCCCAGCATTTT
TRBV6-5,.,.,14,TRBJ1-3,CASRQDFSGNTIYF,TGTGCCAGTCGACAGGACTTCTCTGGAAACACCATATATTTT
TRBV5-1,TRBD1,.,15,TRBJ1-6,CASSTGGYYNSPLHF,TGCGCCAGCAGCACAGGGGGTTACTATAATTCACCCCTCCACTTT
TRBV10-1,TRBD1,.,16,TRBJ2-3,CASSIGTASGQDTQYF,TGCGCCAGCAGCATCGGGACAGCGTCTGGTCAGGATACGCAGTATTTT
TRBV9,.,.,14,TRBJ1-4,CASSERTDNEKLFF,TGTGCCAGCAGCGAGAGGACAGATAATGAAAAACTGTTTTTT
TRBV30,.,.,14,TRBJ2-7,CAWSVLGGTYEQYF,TGTGCCTGGAGTGTACTAGGGGGAACCTACGAGCAGTACTTC